Listed below are T cell receptor beta chains from one sample, sequenced in a study of shared clonotypes between healthy human individuals. Profiled with immunoSEQ multiplex PCR; TCRdb holds only in-frame clones, not every one. The sample shows about 2.4 million clones, approximately 94% of them seen only once. The sequenced sample was naive CD4+ T cells from PBMCs. Every receptor here comes from a man between 18 and 35 years old in good health. Some clones in this sample may be carry-over from other donors' samples. The CDR3 runs from the conserved cysteine through the conserved F or W. A D gene is named only where the DNA matches it firmly. Rows may omit the clone size; those that give it use once, few, many or a size class.

CDR3 protein: CASSAATFYEQYF
CDR3 DNA: TGTGCCAGCAGTGCTGCGACTTTCTACGAGCAGTACTTC
V gene: TRBV6-1
J gene: TRBJ2-7
clone size: NA
D gene: NA

CDR3 protein: CAITPGQGFSEQYF
CDR3 DNA: TGTGCCATCACCCCGGGACAGGGTTTCTCCGAGCAGTACTTC
V gene: TRBV10-3
J gene: TRBJ2-7
clone size: NA
D gene: TRBD1

CDR3 protein: CASSARGGRYGDTQYF
CDR3 DNA: TGCGCCAGCAGCGCCCGGGGCGGGAGGTACGGAGATACGCAGTATTTT
V gene: TRBV5-1
J gene: TRBJ2-3
clone size: NA
D gene: TRBD2

CDR3 protein: CASSGTSGRETQYF
CDR3 DNA: TGTGCCAGCAGCGGGACTAGCGGGAGAGAGACCCAGTACTTC
V gene: TRBV7-2
J gene: TRBJ2-5
clone size: NA
D gene: TRBD2

CDR3 protein: CASRKGLTQPQHF
CDR3 DNA: TGTGCCAGCAGGAAGGGTCTGACTCAGCCCCAGCATTTT
V gene: TRBV28
J gene: TRBJ1-5
clone size: NA
D gene: NA

CDR3 protein: CASSIWDRGNQPQHF
CDR3 DNA: TGTGCCAGTAGTATTTGGGACAGGGGGAATCAGCCCCAGCATTTT
V gene: TRBV19
J gene: TRBJ1-5
clone size: NA
D gene: TRBD1

CDR3 protein: CASSLRGVGAAQYF
CDR3 DNA: TGTGCCAGCAGTTTACGGGGTGTTGGGGCTGCGCAGTACTTC
V gene: TRBV27
J gene: TRBJ2-7
clone size: NA
D gene: NA

CDR3 protein: CASADRNYGYTF
CDR3 DNA: TGCGCCAGCGCTGACAGAAACTATGGCTACACCTTC
V gene: TRBV5-1
J gene: TRBJ1-2
clone size: NA
D gene: NA

CDR3 protein: CASSRGGDTEAFF
CDR3 DNA: TGTGCCAGCAGTAGGGGAGGGGACACTGAAGCTTTCTTT
V gene: TRBV5-4
J gene: TRBJ1-1
clone size: NA
D gene: NA

CDR3 protein: CASSLGSWTEAFF
CDR3 DNA: TGTGCCAGCAGCTTAGGGAGTTGGACTGAAGCTTTCTTT
V gene: TRBV7-9
J gene: TRBJ1-1
clone size: NA
D gene: NA

CDR3 protein: CSADFWHRQVSEQFF
CDR3 DNA: TGCAGCGCGGACTTTTGGCATCGTCAGGTGTCTGAGCAGTTCTTC
V gene: TRBV29-1
J gene: TRBJ2-1
clone size: once
D gene: NA

CDR3 protein: CASSFAGTPNTEAFF
CDR3 DNA: TGCGCCAGCAGCTTCGCCGGGACACCGAACACTGAAGCTTTCTTT
V gene: TRBV5-1
J gene: TRBJ1-1
clone size: NA
D gene: NA

CDR3 protein: CATYRDYNTGELFF
CDR3 DNA: TGTGCCACGTACCGGGACTACAACACCGGGGAGCTGTTTTTT
V gene: TRBV6-1
J gene: TRBJ2-2
clone size: NA
D gene: TRBD2

CDR3 protein: CASSTGVGYEQYF
CDR3 DNA: TGTGCCAGTAGTACTGGGGTTGGGTACGAGCAGTACTTC
V gene: TRBV19
J gene: TRBJ2-7
clone size: NA
D gene: NA

CDR3 protein: CASRGGGVNYGYTF
CDR3 DNA: TGTGCCAGCAGAGGGGGGGGCGTTAACTATGGCTACACCTTC
V gene: TRBV28
J gene: TRBJ1-2
clone size: NA
D gene: NA

CDR3 protein: CATGQVLRADTQYF
CDR3 DNA: TGTGCCACCGGACAGGTTCTTCGGGCAGATACGCAGTATTTT
V gene: TRBV10-3
J gene: TRBJ2-3
clone size: NA
D gene: TRBD1

CDR3 protein: CASSSQGGSGNTIYF
CDR3 DNA: TGTGCCAGCAGTTCCCAGGGAGGCTCTGGAAACACCATATATTTT
V gene: TRBV28
J gene: TRBJ1-3
clone size: NA
D gene: NA

CDR3 protein: CASSQGAVRQGNTIYF
CDR3 DNA: TGCGCCAGCAGCCAAGGGGCGGTCCGCCAGGGAAACACCATATATTTT
V gene: TRBV4-3
J gene: TRBJ1-3
clone size: NA
D gene: NA

CDR3 protein: CASSSSGGRTDTQYF
CDR3 DNA: TGTGCCAGCAGCTCGTCCGGGGGACGCACAGATACGCAGTATTTT
V gene: TRBV5-6
J gene: TRBJ2-3
clone size: NA
D gene: NA

CDR3 protein: CASGFGSGDTQYF
CDR3 DNA: TGTGCCAGCGGATTTGGGTCGGGCGATACGCAGTATTTT
V gene: TRBV7-9
J gene: TRBJ2-3
clone size: NA
D gene: NA

CDR3 protein: CASSLVPSANTGELFF
CDR3 DNA: TGTGCCAGCAGCTTAGTTCCTAGCGCGAACACCGGGGAGCTGTTTTTT
V gene: TRBV7-2
J gene: TRBJ2-2
clone size: once
D gene: NA

CDR3 protein: CASSLFATSYEQYF
CDR3 DNA: TGTGCCAGCAGCTTATTCGCCACATCCTACGAGCAGTACTTC
V gene: TRBV7-2
J gene: TRBJ2-7
clone size: NA
D gene: NA

CDR3 protein: CASSVGERTYEQYF
CDR3 DNA: TGTGCCAGCAGCGTAGGGGAGAGAACTTACGAGCAGTACTTC
V gene: TRBV9
J gene: TRBJ2-7
clone size: NA
D gene: NA

CDR3 protein: CASSEGGRAGETQYF
CDR3 DNA: TGTGCCAGCAGCGAAGGCGGGAGGGCCGGGGAGACCCAGTACTTC
V gene: TRBV7-2
J gene: TRBJ2-5
clone size: NA
D gene: TRBD2

CDR3 protein: CARSSLGTEAFF
CDR3 DNA: TGTGCCAGGAGCTCACTGGGGACTGAAGCTTTCTTT
V gene: TRBV2
J gene: TRBJ1-1
clone size: few
D gene: NA

CDR3 protein: CASSRGYYGYTF
CDR3 DNA: TGTGCCAGCAGCAGAGGGTACTATGGCTACACCTTC
V gene: TRBV7-2
J gene: TRBJ1-2
clone size: NA
D gene: NA

CDR3 protein: CASSPVGQTYGYTF
CDR3 DNA: TGTGCCAGCAGCCCTGTCGGACAGACCTATGGCTACACCTTC
V gene: TRBV28
J gene: TRBJ1-2
clone size: once
D gene: NA

CDR3 protein: CASSQERAQGTDTQYF
CDR3 DNA: TGCGCCAGCAGCCAAGAGAGGGCACAGGGCACAGATACGCAGTATTTT
V gene: TRBV4-1
J gene: TRBJ2-3
clone size: NA
D gene: NA

CDR3 protein: CASSLVGTRGDTQYF
CDR3 DNA: TGCGCCAGCAGCTTGGTTGGGACTAGAGGAGATACGCAGTATTTT
V gene: TRBV5-1
J gene: TRBJ2-3
clone size: NA
D gene: TRBD2

CDR3 protein: CASRPRGRNTEAFF
CDR3 DNA: TGTGCCAGCAGGCCAAGGGGGAGGAACACTGAAGCTTTCTTT
V gene: TRBV2
J gene: TRBJ1-1
clone size: NA
D gene: NA

CDR3 protein: CSVGWGPQYF
CDR3 DNA: TGCAGCGTTGGGTGGGGACCTCAGTACTTC
V gene: TRBV29-1
J gene: TRBJ2-7
clone size: NA
D gene: NA

CDR3 protein: CASSLTQGDSQYF
CDR3 DNA: TGTGCCAGCAGCTTAACACAGGGTGATTCGCAGTATTTT
V gene: TRBV5-4
J gene: TRBJ2-3
clone size: NA
D gene: NA

CDR3 protein: CASSPVGQGDGYTF
CDR3 DNA: TGTGCCAGCAGCCCCGTTGGGCAGGGAGATGGCTACACCTTC
V gene: TRBV11-2
J gene: TRBJ1-2
clone size: NA
D gene: NA

CDR3 protein: CASRREEDTQYF
CDR3 DNA: TGTGCCAGCAGGCGGGAGGAAGATACGCAGTATTTT
V gene: TRBV2
J gene: TRBJ2-3
clone size: NA
D gene: TRBD2

CDR3 protein: CASSLGSISNQPQHF
CDR3 DNA: TGTGCCAGCAGTTTAGGGTCTATTAGCAATCAGCCCCAGCATTTT
V gene: TRBV28
J gene: TRBJ1-5
clone size: NA
D gene: NA

CDR3 protein: CASSAQGASTEAFF
CDR3 DNA: TGTGCCAGCAGCGCCCAGGGAGCGAGCACTGAAGCTTTCTTT
V gene: TRBV9
J gene: TRBJ1-1
clone size: few
D gene: NA

CDR3 protein: CASSQADRVADTQYF
CDR3 DNA: TGTGCCAGCAGCCAAGCGGACAGGGTAGCAGATACGCAGTATTTT
V gene: TRBV4-2
J gene: TRBJ2-3
clone size: NA
D gene: TRBD1

CDR3 protein: CASSQVAGTEPYEQYF
CDR3 DNA: TGTGCCAGCAGCCAAGTAGCGGGCACTGAACCCTACGAGCAGTACTTC
V gene: TRBV4-2
J gene: TRBJ2-7
clone size: NA
D gene: TRBD2

CDR3 protein: CASSVQGEVNTEAFF
CDR3 DNA: TGTGCCAGCAGCGTACAGGGGGAGGTGAACACTGAAGCTTTCTTT
V gene: TRBV9
J gene: TRBJ1-1
clone size: NA
D gene: TRBD1

CDR3 protein: CASSLIFGQNPYEQYF
CDR3 DNA: TGTGCCAGCAGCTTAATATTCGGGCAGAACCCCTACGAGCAGTACTTC
V gene: TRBV7-2
J gene: TRBJ2-7
clone size: NA
D gene: NA

CDR3 protein: CASSTQTEYNSPLHF
CDR3 DNA: TGTGCCAGCAGCACCCAGACAGAGTATAATTCACCCCTCCACTTT
V gene: TRBV5-4
J gene: TRBJ1-6
clone size: NA
D gene: NA

CDR3 protein: CASSAAFLAGVQETQYF
CDR3 DNA: TGTGCCAGTAGTGCCGCGTTCCTAGCGGGAGTTCAAGAGACCCAGTACTTC
V gene: TRBV19
J gene: TRBJ2-5
clone size: NA
D gene: TRBD2

CDR3 protein: CASSLRSRPNEKLFF
CDR3 DNA: TGTGCCAGCAGTCTACGGTCACGTCCTAATGAAAAACTGTTTTTT
V gene: TRBV28
J gene: TRBJ1-4
clone size: once
D gene: NA

CDR3 protein: CASSDRRGSGELFF
CDR3 DNA: TGTGCCAGCAGTGACAGGAGGGGCAGCGGGGAGCTGTTTTTT
V gene: TRBV6-1
J gene: TRBJ2-2
clone size: NA
D gene: NA

CDR3 protein: CASSQSRHGVTYEQYF
CDR3 DNA: TGTGCCAGCAGCCAATCCCGACACGGAGTAACCTACGAGCAGTACTTC
V gene: TRBV27
J gene: TRBJ2-7
clone size: NA
D gene: NA

CDR3 protein: CASSRDKSSGNTIYF
CDR3 DNA: TGTGCCAGCAGCCGCGACAAGTCCTCCGGAAACACCATATATTTT
V gene: TRBV6-5
J gene: TRBJ1-3
clone size: NA
D gene: NA

CDR3 protein: CAWSVTTGQFF
CDR3 DNA: TGTGCCTGGAGTGTCACAACGGGGCAGTTCTTC
V gene: TRBV30
J gene: TRBJ2-1
clone size: NA
D gene: NA

CDR3 protein: CASTLGTASNQPQHF
CDR3 DNA: TGTGCCAGTACCCTCGGGACAGCAAGCAATCAGCCCCAGCATTTT
V gene: TRBV19
J gene: TRBJ1-5
clone size: NA
D gene: TRBD1

CDR3 protein: CASSLFSYPRPGELFF
CDR3 DNA: TGTGCCAGCAGCTTATTCTCCTATCCTAGACCCGGGGAGCTGTTTTTT
V gene: TRBV7-3
J gene: TRBJ2-2
clone size: NA
D gene: NA

CDR3 protein: CASRGGQGGSYNEQFF
CDR3 DNA: TGCGCCAGCAGAGGGGGCCAGGGGGGCTCCTACAATGAGCAGTTCTTC
V gene: TRBV5-1
J gene: TRBJ2-1
clone size: NA
D gene: NA

CDR3 protein: CAISDRGREQYF
CDR3 DNA: TGTGCCATCAGTGACAGGGGTCGGGAGCAGTACTTC
V gene: TRBV10-3
J gene: TRBJ2-7
clone size: NA
D gene: NA

CDR3 protein: CASSPYRDYPTAQYF
CDR3 DNA: TGTGCCAGCAGTCCTTACCGGGACTACCCTACGGCGCAGTATTTT
V gene: TRBV27
J gene: TRBJ2-3
clone size: NA
D gene: TRBD2

CDR3 protein: CASSPRGSGRSYEQYF
CDR3 DNA: TGTGCCAGCAGCCCACGGGGTAGCGGGAGGTCCTACGAGCAGTACTTC
V gene: TRBV9
J gene: TRBJ2-7
clone size: NA
D gene: TRBD2

CDR3 protein: CSVSTERDEQYF
CDR3 DNA: TGCAGCGTGTCTACTGAGCGGGATGAGCAGTACTTC
V gene: TRBV29-1
J gene: TRBJ2-7
clone size: NA
D gene: TRBD2

CDR3 protein: CASSLVGGSYNEQFF
CDR3 DNA: TGTGCCAGCAGCTTAGTCGGCGGGAGTTACAATGAGCAGTTCTTC
V gene: TRBV7-3
J gene: TRBJ2-1
clone size: NA
D gene: TRBD2